This T cell receptor (beta chain) is drawn from a study of blood T cell repertoires in COVID-19. On the study more broadly: Whether acute or convalescent, the COVID-19 samples came from the United States, Italy and Spain. Sources were T cells, B-cell-depleted T cells, or PBMCs; the material itself was cDNA or gDNA.

Trimming pared 0 bases from V and 2 bases from J, leaving 9 bases between. This CDR3 comprises 15 residues. Per the germline V gene, CDR1 is SGHTA and CDR2 is FQGNSA. Authors' analysis steps: Estimation of nucleated cell counts was performed using reference gene primer amplification. Method: immunoSEQ multiplex PCR; TCRdb's copy keeps in-frame clones and lacks some. V, J and clone size reflect that table, while D and trimming were determined from the DNA. The data show 65,000 to 75,000 clones, roughly 90% seen once. J is TRBJ2-3 and V is TRBV7-2, with D possibly being TRBD1 (6 bases). This TCR was recovered from a man aged 50-59 years with active COVID-19. Sequencing was done on a sample of peripheral blood. Here the CDR3 DNA reads TGTGCCAGCAGCTTAGCCTCAGGGGCCACAGATACGCAGTATTTT. It translates to CASSLASGATDTQYF.